The rows below give T cell receptor beta chains drawn from one sample of a study of blood T cell repertoires in COVID-19. Method: immunoSEQ multiplex PCR; TCRdb's copy keeps in-frame clones and lacks some. In the table there are approximately 270,000 clones, around 86% of which are singletons. The sample comprised PBMCs or T cells enriched from blood (not recorded which). The receptors were gathered from a man in his forties or fifties who had recovered from COVID-19. The CDR3 runs from the conserved cysteine through the conserved F or W. The order of the fields is V gene, D gene, J gene, clone size, CDR3 DNA, CDR3 protein. A D gene is named only where the DNA matches it firmly. A clone size is listed for some rows: how often the clone was seen (once, few, many), or a class if it is expanded.

v_gene: TRBV6-2/TRBV6-3
d_gene: .
j_gene: TRBJ1-6
abundance: .
CDR3nt: TGTGCCAGCAGTTACGGAGGCGGGCCAAATTCACCCCTCCACTTT
CDR3aa: CASSYGGGPNSPLHF

v_gene: TRBV5-8
d_gene: .
j_gene: TRBJ1-4
abundance: .
CDR3nt: TGTGCCAGCAGCTTTGTCGCAACTAATGAAAAACTGTTTTTT
CDR3aa: CASSFVATNEKLFF

v_gene: TRBV4-1
d_gene: TRBD1
j_gene: TRBJ2-7
abundance: .
CDR3nt: TGCGCCAGCAGCCAAGATAACCTATCGGGCGGGACAGGGAGGGCTTCCTACGAGCAGTACTTC
CDR3aa: CASSQDNLSGGTGRASYEQYF

v_gene: TRBV11-2
d_gene: .
j_gene: TRBJ1-1
abundance: .
CDR3nt: TGTGCCAGCAGCGAACAGGGCGACACTGAAGCTTTCTTT
CDR3aa: CASSEQGDTEAFF

v_gene: TRBV7-9
d_gene: .
j_gene: TRBJ2-1
abundance: few
CDR3nt: TGTGCCAGCAGCTTAGGTGGCGGCTTCTCCTACAATGAGCAGTTCTTC
CDR3aa: CASSLGGGFSYNEQFF

v_gene: TRBV3-1/TRBV3-2
d_gene: .
j_gene: TRBJ2-5
abundance: .
CDR3nt: TGTGCCAGCAGCCAAGAGGGGAGGACCGCAGCATGGGAGACCCAGTACTTC
CDR3aa: CASSQEGRTAAWETQYF

v_gene: TRBV24-1
d_gene: .
j_gene: TRBJ2-7
abundance: .
CDR3nt: TGTGCCACCAGTGATTCAGGGGTCTCGGGCGAGCAGTACTTC
CDR3aa: CATSDSGVSGEQYF

v_gene: TRBV28
d_gene: TRBD1
j_gene: TRBJ2-3
abundance: .
CDR3nt: TGTGCCAGCAGTCCTCGGACAGGGGGAAGAGCAAGCACAGATACGCAGTATTTT
CDR3aa: CASSPRTGGRASTDTQYF

v_gene: TRBV9
d_gene: TRBD1
j_gene: TRBJ1-3
abundance: .
CDR3nt: TGTGCCAGCAGCGGACAGGGGGCTAATGGAAACACCATATATTTT
CDR3aa: CASSGQGANGNTIYF

v_gene: TRBV4-3
d_gene: .
j_gene: TRBJ1-2
abundance: .
CDR3nt: TGCGCCAGCAGCCGCCGAGACTATGGCTACACCTTC
CDR3aa: CASSRRDYGYTF

v_gene: TRBV5-4
d_gene: TRBD1
j_gene: TRBJ2-7
abundance: many
CDR3nt: TGTGCCAGCAGCTTGGGACAGGGGGCCTACGAGCAGTACTTC
CDR3aa: CASSLGQGAYEQYF

v_gene: TRBV7-2
d_gene: .
j_gene: TRBJ1-6
abundance: once
CDR3nt: TGTGCCAGCAGTTGGGACTACAGAGACGGTTCACCCCTCCACTTT
CDR3aa: CASSWDYRDGSPLHF

v_gene: TRBV27
d_gene: TRBD2
j_gene: TRBJ2-7
abundance: .
CDR3nt: TGTGCCAGCAGTTTAAGGCCGGGACTAGCGGATCCCTACGAGCAGTACTTC
CDR3aa: CASSLRPGLADPYEQYF

v_gene: TRBV3-1/TRBV3-2
d_gene: .
j_gene: TRBJ1-2
abundance: .
CDR3nt: TGTGCCAGCAGCCAACTTCATGGAGACTATGGCTACACCTTC
CDR3aa: CASSQLHGDYGYTF

v_gene: TRBV29-1
d_gene: TRBD1
j_gene: TRBJ2-7
abundance: .
CDR3nt: TGCAGCGTTGAAGCAATGGGGACAGTCGAGCAGTACTTC
CDR3aa: CSVEAMGTVEQYF

v_gene: TRBV27
d_gene: .
j_gene: TRBJ2-7
abundance: .
CDR3nt: TGTGCCAGCTCCCCGGCCGGAGACGAGCAGTACTTC
CDR3aa: CASSPAGDEQYF

v_gene: TRBV7-3
d_gene: .
j_gene: TRBJ2-1
abundance: .
CDR3nt: TGTGCCAGCAGCTTATACAGATACAATGAGCAGTTCTTC
CDR3aa: CASSLYRYNEQFF

v_gene: TRBV9
d_gene: .
j_gene: TRBJ2-7
abundance: once
CDR3nt: TGTGCCAGCAGCGTAGCTCCGGGACTCCCATACGAGCAGTACTTC
CDR3aa: CASSVAPGLPYEQYF

v_gene: TRBV12-3/TRBV12-4
d_gene: TRBD2
j_gene: TRBJ2-7
abundance: once
CDR3nt: TGTGCCAGCGGACTAGCGGGGCACTACGAGCAGTACTTC
CDR3aa: CASGLAGHYEQYF

v_gene: TRBV15
d_gene: TRBD2
j_gene: TRBJ2-7
abundance: .
CDR3nt: TGTGCCACCAGCAGAGTCGAAGGACTAGCATTCTACGAGCAGTACTTC
CDR3aa: CATSRVEGLAFYEQYF

v_gene: TRBV9
d_gene: TRBD2
j_gene: TRBJ2-1
abundance: .
CDR3nt: TGTGCCAGCAGTCAACGGATCGGGGGGACCTCCTACAATGAGCAGTTCTTC
CDR3aa: CASSQRIGGTSYNEQFF

v_gene: TRBV24-1
d_gene: TRBD2
j_gene: TRBJ2-3
abundance: .
CDR3nt: TGTGCCACCAGTGCTAGCGGGGGGGCAGACACAGATACGCAGTATTTT
CDR3aa: CATSASGGADTDTQYF

v_gene: TRBV5-1
d_gene: .
j_gene: TRBJ1-1
abundance: .
CDR3nt: TGCGCCAGCAGCTTGGGGGGCTCCACTGAAGCTTTCTTT
CDR3aa: CASSLGGSTEAFF

v_gene: TRBV30
d_gene: TRBD2
j_gene: TRBJ2-5
abundance: .
CDR3nt: TGTGCCTGGGGAAGCGGGACGGATTGGGGGACCCAGTACTTC
CDR3aa: CAWGSGTDWGTQYF

v_gene: TRBV27
d_gene: TRBD1
j_gene: TRBJ2-2
abundance: .
CDR3nt: TGTGCCAGCAGTTTCCCCTCTAGGACAGGCCGTAACACCGGGGAGCTGTTTTTT
CDR3aa: CASSFPSRTGRNTGELFF

v_gene: TRBV6-6
d_gene: .
j_gene: TRBJ1-3
abundance: once
CDR3nt: TGTGCCAGCAGTCGCCCACGGGAGGGACCCACCATATATTTT
CDR3aa: CASSRPREGPTIYF

v_gene: TRBV6-2/TRBV6-3
d_gene: .
j_gene: TRBJ1-5
abundance: .
CDR3nt: TGTGCCAGCAGTTGGACAGTCGTCTATAGGGATCAGCCCCAGCATTTT
CDR3aa: CASSWTVVYRDQPQHF

v_gene: TRBV5-1
d_gene: TRBD1
j_gene: TRBJ1-2
abundance: .
CDR3nt: TGCGCCAGCAGCTTGGGCGGACAGGAAGGCTATGGCTACACCTTC
CDR3aa: CASSLGGQEGYGYTF

v_gene: TRBV2
d_gene: .
j_gene: TRBJ1-1
abundance: .
CDR3nt: TGTGCCAGCAGTGAAGCCGGCGGGTTGAACACTGAAGCTTTCTTT
CDR3aa: CASSEAGGLNTEAFF

v_gene: TRBV10-1
d_gene: TRBD1
j_gene: TRBJ2-1
abundance: .
CDR3nt: TGCGCCAGCAGTGATCCCGACAGGGAACACAATGAGCAGTTCTTC
CDR3aa: CASSDPDREHNEQFF

v_gene: TRBV21-1
d_gene: .
j_gene: TRBJ2-3
abundance: .
CDR3nt: TGTGCCAGCAGCAAAGTCAGGGGGACAGGGTCAATTTCAGATACGCAGTATTTT
CDR3aa: CASSKVRGTGSISDTQYF

v_gene: TRBV2
d_gene: .
j_gene: TRBJ1-4
abundance: few
CDR3nt: TGTGCCAGCGGGAGGGACACAGATGAAAAACTGTTTTTT
CDR3aa: CASGRDTDEKLFF

v_gene: TRBV7-9
d_gene: TRBD2
j_gene: TRBJ2-7
abundance: .
CDR3nt: TGTGCCAGCAGGTACGCCGCGGGAGGAATCTCCTACGAGCAGTACTTC
CDR3aa: CASRYAAGGISYEQYF

v_gene: TRBV5-4
d_gene: .
j_gene: TRBJ1-5
abundance: .
CDR3nt: TGTGCCAGCAGCGGGAGCCCCAATCAGCCCCAGCATTTT
CDR3aa: CASSGSPNQPQHF

v_gene: TRBV2
d_gene: TRBD2
j_gene: TRBJ2-1
abundance: once
CDR3nt: TGTGCCAGTACGGGGGTGGGAGGGCCCAATGAGCAGTTCTTC
CDR3aa: CASTGVGGPNEQFF

v_gene: TRBV5-1
d_gene: TRBD1
j_gene: TRBJ1-1
abundance: once
CDR3nt: TGCGCCAGCTTACAGGGGGCTTTCGAAGCTTTCTTT
CDR3aa: CASLQGAFEAFF

v_gene: TRBV27
d_gene: TRBD1
j_gene: TRBJ2-5
abundance: .
CDR3nt: TGTGCCAGCAGTTTAGAGGGGGCTCACGAGACCCAGTACTTC
CDR3aa: CASSLEGAHETQYF

v_gene: TRBV5-6
d_gene: .
j_gene: TRBJ2-5
abundance: .
CDR3nt: TGTGCCAGCAGCCGACCTGCGGGGGAGACCCAGTACTTC
CDR3aa: CASSRPAGETQYF

v_gene: TRBV7-3
d_gene: .
j_gene: TRBJ1-1
abundance: .
CDR3nt: TGTGCCAGCAGCCCTTCGATCGGGTTGAACACTGAAGCTTTCTTT
CDR3aa: CASSPSIGLNTEAFF

v_gene: TRBV30
d_gene: TRBD1
j_gene: TRBJ2-5
abundance: .
CDR3nt: TGTGCCTGGAGTGTGGACAGGGATGTAGAGACCCAGTACTTC
CDR3aa: CAWSVDRDVETQYF

v_gene: TRBV9
d_gene: .
j_gene: TRBJ1-3
abundance: .
CDR3nt: TGTGCCAGCACCTCTGGGGCGGCTGGAAACACCATATATTTT
CDR3aa: CASTSGAAGNTIYF

v_gene: TRBV3-1/TRBV3-2
d_gene: .
j_gene: TRBJ1-2
abundance: once
CDR3nt: TGTGCCAGCAGCCTGGGGGAGGGGGTTGACTATGGCTACACCTTC
CDR3aa: CASSLGEGVDYGYTF

v_gene: TRBV7-2
d_gene: .
j_gene: TRBJ2-1
abundance: once
CDR3nt: TGTGCCAGTAATCGACAATCCTACAATGAGCAGTTCTTC
CDR3aa: CASNRQSYNEQFF

v_gene: TRBV9
d_gene: TRBD2
j_gene: TRBJ2-3
abundance: .
CDR3nt: TGTGCCAGCAGCGTAGCTAGCGGGGAGACAGATACGCAGTATTTT
CDR3aa: CASSVASGETDTQYF

v_gene: TRBV7-2
d_gene: TRBD2
j_gene: TRBJ2-7
abundance: few
CDR3nt: TGTGCCAGCAGCCCGTTAGCGGGGGGGCCTGGAGAGCAGTACTTC
CDR3aa: CASSPLAGGPGEQYF

v_gene: TRBV28
d_gene: .
j_gene: TRBJ1-2
abundance: .
CDR3nt: TGTGCCAGCAGCGCAGGGTCCTATGGCTACACCTTC
CDR3aa: CASSAGSYGYTF

v_gene: TRBV5-1
d_gene: TRBD1
j_gene: TRBJ2-7
abundance: .
CDR3nt: TGCGCCAGCAGCTTGGCGGGGACAGCCTACGAGCAGTACTTC
CDR3aa: CASSLAGTAYEQYF

v_gene: TRBV3-1/TRBV3-2
d_gene: TRBD1
j_gene: TRBJ2-1
abundance: .
CDR3nt: TGTGCCAGCAGCCAAGAGGGGACAGGGGTCAATGAGCAGTTCTTC
CDR3aa: CASSQEGTGVNEQFF

v_gene: TRBV6-2/TRBV6-3
d_gene: TRBD1
j_gene: TRBJ1-5
abundance: .
CDR3nt: TGTGCCAGCAGTTACGCACAGGGGGGAAGCAATCAGCCCCAGCATTTT
CDR3aa: CASSYAQGGSNQPQHF

v_gene: TRBV28
d_gene: .
j_gene: TRBJ2-1
abundance: .
CDR3nt: TGTGCCAGCAGTTTATCGGACAATGAGCAGTTCTTC
CDR3aa: CASSLSDNEQFF

v_gene: TRBV4-2
d_gene: .
j_gene: TRBJ2-2
abundance: .
CDR3nt: TGTGCCAGCAGCCAAGATCGGTCTGACACCGGGGAGCTGTTTTTT
CDR3aa: CASSQDRSDTGELFF

v_gene: TRBV21-1
d_gene: .
j_gene: TRBJ1-5
abundance: .
CDR3nt: TGTGCCAGCAGCTATTACCCGGACAGGGGTAATCAGCCCCAGCATTTT
CDR3aa: CASSYYPDRGNQPQHF

v_gene: TRBV21-1
d_gene: .
j_gene: TRBJ1-5
abundance: .
CDR3nt: TGTGCCAGCAGCAAAGACGGGGGGACAGGGGGCGCCGGGAGCAATCAGCCCCAGCATTTT
CDR3aa: CASSKDGGTGGAGSNQPQHF

v_gene: TRBV6-5
d_gene: .
j_gene: TRBJ2-2
abundance: once
CDR3nt: TGTGCCAGCGGCTTAGGGGCGCTGGGCGGGGAGCTGTTTTTT
CDR3aa: CASGLGALGGELFF